This entry concerns a single TCR beta chain. Its matching antigen is unknown. The sample originates from a study of blood T cells in healthy people across ages. Regarding the study as a whole: PBMC samples, being unsorted, prevented any conclusive comparison of naive and antigen-experienced cells. Diversity of TCR beta per million T cells declined in a roughly linear way with age.

Then a second PCR, running roughly 7 to 11 cycles, was carried out with a sample-barcoded 5' primer and a J-beta primer mix. TCRdb ran MiXCR on the 5' RACE reads and lists one entry per CDR3 protein. The table has about 1.5 million distinct CDR3 sequences, roughly 43% seen once. The germline CDR1 and CDR2 sequences are DFQATT and SNEGSKA (reference sequence). The CDR3 loop spans 15 amino acids. The ends were cut back, 1 base at V and 0 bases at J, with 10 bases in the middle. The source is a woman aged 18-35 years in good health. The sample comprised blood. V and J are TRBV20-1 and TRBJ2-1; no definite D call. The CDR3 reads CSARGRRGSYNEQFF. The CDR3 coding sequence is TGCAGTGCTAGAGGGCGGAGAGGCTCCTACAATGAGCAGTTCTTC.